This entry lists 24 T cell receptor beta chains sequenced from one sample in a study of blood T cell repertoires in COVID-19. Repertoires were generated with immunoSEQ multiplex PCR, while TCRdb's copy carries only in-frame clones and drops some. The data contain roughly 310,000 clones, approximately 90% of them singletons. Sample: peripheral blood. The receptors shown here come from a woman aged 50 to 60 with active or convalescent COVID-19.

This sequence joins TRBV7-9 and TRBJ2-2; unclear D gene. V was pared by 4 bases and J by 4 bases, with 16 bases between. Germline CDR1 reads SEHNR; CDR2 reads FQNEAQ (reference sequence). There are 16 residues in the CDR3. DNA of the CDR3: TGTGCCAGCAGCTCCTTAGTGAAGTCATCCACCGGGGAGCTGTTTTTT. Amino acids: CASSSLVKSSTGELFF. Drawing the rest from reference TRBV7-9 and TRBJ2-2, the complete variable domain is DTGVSQNPRHKITKRGQNVTFRCDPISEHNRLYWYRQTLGQGPEFLTYFQNEAQLEKSRLLSDRFSAERPKGSFSTLEIQRTEQGDSAMYLCASSSLVKSSTGELFFGEGSRLTVL.

This rearrangement joins TRBV7-9 to TRBJ2-2, with D perhaps TRBD1 (5 bases). V dropped 5 bases and J dropped 7 bases, with 11 bases sitting between them. This CDR3 is built from 13 residues. Germline values: CDR1 SEHNR, CDR2 FQNEAQ (reference sequence). CDR3 sequence (DNA): TGTGCCAGCAGCCAAGGGGTGTTCGGGGAGCTGTTTTTT. It yields the protein CASSQGVFGELFF. Combining the CDR3 with reference TRBV7-9 and TRBJ2-2 gives the whole variable domain DTGVSQNPRHKITKRGQNVTFRCDPISEHNRLYWYRQTLGQGPEFLTYFQNEAQLEKSRLLSDRFSAERPKGSFSTLEIQRTEQGDSAMYLCASSQGVFGELFFGEGSRLTVL.

V is TRBV21-1 and J is TRBJ1-5; TRBD1, the D gene given by the table, was not confirmed from the DNA. TRBV21-1 is termed a pseudogene. The CDR3 totals 18 residues. CDR3 sequence (DNA): TGTGCCAGCAGCAATACGGACAGGGAGGTAGAGGGCAATCAGCCCCAGCATTTT. This encodes CASSNTDREVEGNQPQHF.

The chain couples TRBV9 to TRBJ1-1; D remains ambiguous. There are 15 residues in the CDR3. Germline CDR1 and CDR2: SGDLS and YYNGEE. Trimming shortened V by 0 bases and J by 1 base, and 10 bases separated the two germline ends. DNA for the CDR3: TGTGCCAGCAGCGTAGTCTCTGGGCCGAACACTGAAGCTTTCTTT. This encodes CASSVVSGPNTEAFF.

V is TRBV7-6 and J is TRBJ1-4; D perhaps matches TRBD1 (5 bases). Per the germline V gene, CDR1 is SGHVS and CDR2 is FNYEAQ. The CDR3 covers 16 residues. Trimming left V 0 bases short and J 1 base short, with 9 bases between. DNA for the CDR3: TGTGCCAGCAGCTTAGCGATGGGGGGAACTAATGAAAAACTGTTTTTT. Protein product: CASSLAMGGTNEKLFF.

The rearrangement uses TRBV20-1 and TRBJ1-1, with D tentatively TRBD1 (5 bases). Germline V gene data show CDR1 as DFQATT and CDR2 as SNEGSKA (reference sequence). V gave up 2 bases and J gave up 11 bases, with 12 bases separating them. The length of the CDR3 is 11 residues. Here the CDR3 DNA reads TGCAGTGCTAGATATGAGGGGAGGGCTTTCTTT. The encoded protein is CSARYEGRAFF.

This clone appeared a single time. The chain carries TRBV28 and TRBJ2-5; D is perhaps TRBD2 (6 bases). Trimming left V 7 bases short and J 4 bases short, with 19 bases between. The CDR3 totals 15 residues. Germline V CDR1 and CDR2: MDHEN, SYDVKM. The DNA for the CDR3 is TGTGCCAGCAAGGCACCGGGGCGCGGGGTAGAGACCCAGTACTTC. Translation gives CASKAPGRGVETQYF.

The chain uses TRBV20-1 and TRBJ2-3; D not resolved. Germline values: CDR1 DFQATT, CDR2 SNEGSKA (reference sequence). This CDR3 is built from 10 residues. The V gene lost 3 bases and the J gene lost 6 bases, with 4 bases spanning the gap. The CDR3 DNA reads TGCAGTGCTAGGCGGGATACGCAGTATTTT. Protein: CSARRDTQYF.

Notes on this clone: This sample includes further DNA sequences coding for the same CDR3. The V call is TRBV19, the J call TRBJ2-7, with 11 bases aligning to TRBD2. Germline V gene data show CDR1 as LNHDA and CDR2 as SQIVND (reference sequence). Unmatched junction bases numbered 3, after V lost 5 bases and J lost 0 bases. The CDR3 loop spans 15 amino acids. Written as DNA, the CDR3 is TGTGCCAGTAGTCCCGGGACTAGCGGCTCCTACGAGCAGTACTTC. This translates into CASSPGTSGSYEQYF.

The rearrangement uses TRBV5-6 and TRBJ2-3, with 12 bases fitting TRBD2. Germline CDR1 SGHDT, CDR2 YYEEEE. CDR3 size: 18 residues. V shed 3 bases and J 2 bases; nucleotides not matched to a gene: 10. The CDR3 loop reads CASSSLAGGPIYTDTQYF. DNA for the CDR3: TGTGCCAGCAGCTCCCTAGCGGGGGGGCCAATATACACAGATACGCAGTATTTT.

The CDR3 bases are TGTGCCAGCAGCTCCCGGGACAGGGCTCGAGGGACGCAGTATTTT. Translation gives CASSSRDRARGTQYF. The rearrangement links TRBV7-8 to TRBJ2-3, with 9 bases that match TRBD1. CDR3 size: 15 residues. Trimming at V came to 4 bases and at J to 9 bases, leaving 11 bases not matched to a gene. The germline V gene encodes CDR1 SGHVS and CDR2 FQNEAQ.

The chain employs TRBV21-1 and TRBJ2-3; the table calls TRBD2, which could not be checked here. TRBV21-1 is a pseudogene. The CDR3 has 18 amino acids. The CDR3 loop is CASSNLRWERGGTDTQYF. CDR3 DNA: TGTGCCAGCAGCAATCTGAGATGGGAGCGGGGGGGCACAGATACGCAGTATTTT.

The V gene is TRBV3-1 (or the pseudogene TRBV3-2), the J gene TRBJ2-7; 8 bases align to TRBD1. With 4 bases clipped from V and 6 bases from J, the junction kept 11 bases outside the gene matches. CDR3 length: 15 residues. Germline assignment: CDR1 LGHDT and CDR2 YNNKEL (reference sequence). CDR3 residues: CASSLRQGAKAEQYF. DNA for the CDR3: TGTGCCAGCAGCCTCCGTCAGGGGGCTAAGGCCGAGCAGTACTTC.

This sequence joins TRBV28 and TRBJ1-2; D is perhaps TRBD1 (5 bases). This CDR3 spans 15 amino acids. V lost 0 bases and J lost 8, with 16 bases in between. Germline CDR1 is MDHEN and CDR2 is SYDVKM. CDR3 DNA: TGTGCCAGCAGTTTATGGACGGCGGGACTTAAGGGCTACACCTTC. Protein product: CASSLWTAGLKGYTF.

The V and J genes are TRBV19 and TRBJ2-7; 9 nucleotides line up with TRBD1. After removal of 5 bases from V and 0 bases from J, the junction contained 2 bases not matched to a gene. This CDR3 comprises 14 residues. Germline values: CDR1 LNHDA, CDR2 SQIVND (reference sequence). DNA of the CDR3: TGTGCCAGTAGTCCGGACAGGGGCTCCTACGAGCAGTACTTC. Its protein product is CASSPDRGSYEQYF.

The gene calls are TRBV7-8 and TRBJ2-7, with D unresolved. Germline CDR1 is SGHVS and CDR2 is FQNEAQ. V lost 1 base to trimming and J lost 2 bases, with 9 bases between them. The CDR3 length is 14 residues. Here the CDR3 DNA reads TGTGCCAGCAGCTTAGGTTTCGGTCCCTACGAGCAGTACTTC. Its protein product is CASSLGFGPYEQYF.

The chain combines TRBV2 with TRBJ1-2, with 9 positions matching TRBD1. V lost 7 bases, J lost 4 bases, and 7 bases stayed unmatched. Per germline, CDR1 SNHLY and CDR2 FYNNEI. The CDR3 totals 14 residues. The CDR3, as DNA: TGTGCCAGCACCCTGGGACAGGGCCTCTATGGCTACACCTTC. Amino acid sequence: CASTLGQGLYGYTF.

V is TRBV2 and J is TRBJ2-7; TRBD1 matches 9 bases. Germline-derived CDR1 and CDR2 are SNHLY and FYNNEI. The CDR3 has 14 residues. The V and J ends lost 9 bases and 0 bases, in that order; junction bases with no gene match: 6. The CDR3 sequence is CASFRDRVSYEQYF. The CDR3 region has the DNA TGTGCCAGTTTTCGGGACAGGGTCTCCTACGAGCAGTACTTC. Full variable domain (missing parts from reference TRBV2 and TRBJ2-7): EPEVTQTPSHQVTQMGQEVILRCVPISNHLYFYWYRQILGQKVEFLVSFYNNEISEKSEIFDDQFSVERPDGSNFTLKIRSTKLEDSAMYFCASFRDRVSYEQYFGPGTRLTVT.

This clone was detected a few times. The chain recombines TRBV12-3 or TRBV12-4 with TRBJ1-1, with 8 bases aligning to TRBD1. The length of the CDR3 is 13 residues. Trimming removed 8 bases from V and 4 bases from J; junction bases left unmatched: 6. DNA of the CDR3: TGTGCCAGCCAGACAGGGGATCCCACTGAAGCTTTCTTT. It translates to CASQTGDPTEAFF.

A few counts support this clone. The V and J genes are TRBV3-1 (or the pseudogene TRBV3-2) and TRBJ1-3; D not certain. The CDR3 extends over 16 amino acids. Germline V gene data show CDR1 as LGHDT and CDR2 as YNNKEL (reference sequence). The V and J ends lost 0 bases and 3 bases respectively, with 12 bases between them. DNA of the CDR3: TGTGCCAGCAGCCAAGAGGGCAGGATTTATGGAAACACCATATATTTT. It specifies CASSQEGRIYGNTIYF.

The rearrangement joins TRBV28 to TRBJ1-1; the D gene is possibly TRBD1 (6 bases). Germline V lookup: CDR1 MDHEN, CDR2 SYDVKM. With 4 bases removed from V and 4 bases from J, the gap between germline ends came to 13 bases. The CDR3 is 14 amino acids. CDR3: CASSSPRGGTEAFF. CDR3 coding DNA: TGTGCCAGCAGTTCCCCCAGGGGTGGCACTGAAGCTTTCTTT.

The chain uses TRBV28 and TRBJ1-1; D gene unclear. The V gene's germline CDR1 is MDHEN and CDR2 SYDVKM. The CDR3 consists of 12 residues. Trimming cost V 4 bases and J 1 base, with 4 bases left between them. CDR3 residues: CASSSSNTEAFF. As DNA, the CDR3 is TGTGCCAGCAGTTCGTCGAACACTGAAGCTTTCTTT.

As to this clone: Other nucleotide sequences in the sample specify the same CDR3. The chain uses TRBV3-1 (or the pseudogene TRBV3-2) and TRBJ2-7; 7 bases line up with TRBD1. The CDR3 extends over 13 amino acids. CDR1 LGHDT and CDR2 YNNKEL come from the germline V gene (reference sequence). Trimming took 1 base from V and 3 from J; bases not matched to a gene: 0. The CDR3 region is CASSQGTGYEQYF. CDR3 nucleotide sequence: TGTGCCAGCAGCCAAGGGACAGGCTACGAGCAGTACTTC.

This chain connects TRBV10-3 to TRBJ2-1; 7 bases map to TRBD2. The ends lost 10 bases at V and 10 bases at J; junction bases unmatched: 25. Germline loops: CDR1 ENHRY, CDR2 SYGVKD. The CDR3 covers 17 residues. The CDR3 is CATHRGDGFSPGGEQFF. The CDR3 bases are TGTGCCACCCACCGGGGGGATGGATTCTCTCCCGGGGGGGAGCAGTTCTTC.